A single sample gave rise to the 5 T cell receptor beta chains below, sequenced in a study of memory CD4+ T cells and cytomegalovirus serostatus. Single viable CD3+CD4+CD8-CD45RO+ cells were sorted as the memory CD4+ T cells. Some clones are missing from TCRdb's copy, which holds only in-frame ones; the method was immunoSEQ multiplex PCR. The sample shows 55,000 or so clones, 83% of them seen only once. The sample was memory CD4+ T cells from blood. The receptors here all came from an adult in good health and CMV-seropositive.

The chain recombines TRBV2 with TRBJ1-2, with TRBD1 as a possible D gene (6 bases). The germline CDR1 and CDR2 sequences are SNHLY and FYNNEI. The CDR3 covers 13 residues. V lost 2 bases, J lost 10 bases, and 14 bases lay in between. The CDR3 DNA is TGTGCCAGCAGTGAATGGACAGTGGTATACTACACCTTC. Its protein product is CASSEWTVVYYTF.

This chain connects TRBV25-1 to TRBJ2-1; the D gene is possibly TRBD2 (6 bases). This CDR3 has 15 residues. Germline CDR1 is MGHDK and CDR2 is SYGVNS. Trimming pared 4 bases from V and 10 bases from J, leaving 20 bases between. CDR3: CASSASGTQGKEQFF. In nucleotides, the CDR3 is TGTGCCAGCAGTGCCTCCGGGACTCAAGGAAAAGAGCAGTTCTTC. Supplemented by reference TRBV25-1 and TRBJ2-1, the full variable domain reads EADIYQTPRYLVIGTGKKITLECSQTMGHDKMYWYQQDPGMELHLIHYSYGVNSTEKGDLSSESTVSRIRTEHFPLTLESARPSHTSQYLCASSASGTQGKEQFFGPGTRLTVL.

This clone is medium-sized within its sample. The rearrangement uses TRBV2 and TRBJ1-2, with D possibly being TRBD1 (5 bases). V was shortened by 3 bases and J by 8 bases, with 13 bases between the two germline ends. The CDR3 extends over 13 amino acids. Germline V gene data show CDR1 as SNHLY and CDR2 as FYNNEI. In DNA, the CDR3 is TGTGCCAGCAGTGAGTCGGGGACTCGGGGCTACACCTTC. Translation gives CASSESGTRGYTF.

The CDR3 spells CASSSQRTSDGEAFF. In DNA form, the CDR3 reads TGTGCCAGTAGTAGCCAAAGGACATCAGATGGTGAAGCTTTCTTT. The chain employs TRBV19 and TRBJ1-1, with D possibly matching TRBD1 (5 bases). Trimming left V 4 bases short and J 7 bases short, with 19 bases between. The CDR3 spans 15 residues. Germline lookup yields CDR1 LNHDA and CDR2 SQIVND (reference sequence).

This chain connects TRBV7-9 to TRBJ2-5; D not resolved. Trimming shortened V by 5 bases and J by 4 bases, and 26 bases separated the two germline ends. Germline CDR1 SEHNR, CDR2 FQNEAQ (reference sequence). The CDR3 loop spans 18 amino acids. CDR3 coding DNA: TGTGCCAGCAGCCTCCATTGGCCCCCTGGGGAAGGTCGAGAGACCCAGTACTTC. Its translation: CASSLHWPPGEGRETQYF.